This T cell receptor beta chain was identified during a study of blood T cell repertoires in COVID-19. Study-level background: Sites across the United States, Italy and Spain contributed samples from acute and convalescent COVID-19.

Germline CDR1 MDHEN, CDR2 SYDVKM. V shed 2 bases and J shed 4 bases, with 14 bases lying between them. The length of the CDR3 is 15 residues. This clone was found a few times. Using immunoSEQ multiplex PCR, the repertoire was profiled, and TCRdb retains in-frame clones only, with some absent. The sample records 95,000 or so clones, about nine tenths being singletons. This TCR was recovered from a woman aged 70 to 79 with acute or convalescent COVID-19. The sequenced material came from peripheral blood. The gene calls are TRBV28 and TRBJ1-1; TRBD1 is a possible D gene (6 bases). Written as DNA, the CDR3 is TGTGCCAGCAGTTTAGGGGGGGGCGCGGGCACTGAAGCTTTCTTT. Translating it yields CASSLGGGAGTEAFF. The full variable domain, completed using reference TRBV28 and TRBJ1-1, is DVKVTQSSRYLVKRTGEKVFLECVQDMDHENMFWYRQDPGLGLRLIYFSYDVKMKEKGDIPEGYSVSREKKERFSLILESASTNQTSMYLCASSLGGGAGTEAFFGQGTRLTVV.